What follows are 30 T cell receptor beta chains derived from one specimen sequenced in a study of CD8+ T cells in alopecia areata. After isolation, RNA underwent reverse transcription to generate cDNA as the sequencing template. Generated by immunoSEQ multiplex PCR, the TCRdb table keeps only in-frame clones and is missing some. This repertoire shows 150,000 to 200,000 clones, about 71% found once; its top ten account for approximately 0.91%. Treatment of the sample: oral pan-JAK inhibitor, 5-10 mg twice daily. This material consisted of CD4+ T cells sorted from blood, taken at week 4, from a patient treated with tofacitinib. The receptors here all came from a human donor with alopecia areata.

The chain links TRBV5-1 to TRBJ2-5, with TRBD2 matching over 13 bases. This CDR3 is 16 amino acids long. J was trimmed by 5 bases and V by 3 bases; bases with no gene match: 7. The germline gives CDR1 SGHRS, CDR2 YFSETQ. CDR3 coding DNA: TGCGCCAGCAGCTCTCGACTAGCGGGGGGTCAGGAGACCCAGTACTTC. It codes for CASSSRLAGGQETQYF.

This sequence joins TRBV4-3 and TRBJ2-5; D might be TRBD2 (6 bases). CDR1 is LGHNA and CDR2 is YSLEER in the germline V gene. Between the trimmed V and J ends, which lost 0 bases and 4 bases, there was a span of 12 bases. This CDR3 has 15 amino acids. CDR3 bases: TGCGCCAGCAGCCAAGACACGGGGCGGGGAGAGACCCAGTACTTC. This sequence encodes CASSQDTGRGETQYF.

Details on this clone: Other DNA variants within this sample encode the same CDR3. The CDR3 spells CASSSTDTQYF. CDR3 nucleotide sequence: TGTGCCAGCAGCTCGACAGATACGCAGTATTTT. This chain uses TRBV7-9 with TRBJ2-3; D remains unclear. V was pared by 4 bases and J by 3 bases, with 2 bases between. The CDR3 sequence is 11 residues long. Germline-derived CDR1 and CDR2 are SEHNR and FQNEAQ (reference sequence). Full variable domain (missing parts from reference TRBV7-9 and TRBJ2-3): DTGVSQNPRHKITKRGQNVTFRCDPISEHNRLYWYRQTLGQGPEFLTYFQNEAQLEKSRLLSDRFSAERPKGSFSTLEIQRTEQGDSAMYLCASSSTDTQYFGPGTRLTVL.

In DNA form, the CDR3 reads TGCAGCGTTGCGGGCCGCGAGGGCTACACCTTC. It specifies CSVAGREGYTF. V is TRBV29-1 and J is TRBJ1-2; D unresolved. Trimming took 4 bases from V and 8 from J, leaving 11 bases between them. Per germline, CDR1 SQVTM and CDR2 ANQGSEA. The CDR3 runs to 11 residues. The full variable domain, its missing parts supplied by reference TRBV29-1 and TRBJ1-2, is SAVISQKPSRDICQRGTSLTIQCQVDSQVTMMFWYRQQPGQSLTLIATANQGSEATYESGFVIDKFPISRPNLTFSTLTVSNMSPEDSSIYLCSVAGREGYTFGSGTRLTVV.

V gene TRBV27 combines with J gene TRBJ1-2; D is unresolved. V lost 6 bases, J lost 1 base, and 12 bases lay in between. CDR1 is MNHEY, CDR2 SMNVEV, per germline (reference sequence). The CDR3 loop spans 14 amino acids. As DNA, the CDR3 is TGTGCCAGCAGCCTACTCCGGGGTAACTATGGCTACACCTTC. Protein sequence: CASSLLRGNYGYTF.

The chain recombines TRBV5-4 with TRBJ2-7, with D possibly TRBD1 on 8 matching bases. Germline values: CDR1 SGHNT, CDR2 YYREEE (reference sequence). The V and J ends lost 4 bases and 2 bases respectively, with 16 bases between them. The CDR3 is made up of 15 amino acids. The CDR3 sequence is CASSSRQGTTYEQYF. CDR3 nucleotides: TGTGCCAGCAGCAGCCGACAGGGGACTACCTACGAGCAGTACTTC.

The chain has TRBV5-1 and TRBJ1-6; D uncertain. Deletions cut 0 bases from V and 13 bases from J, with 8 bases between. Per the germline V gene, CDR1 is SGHRS and CDR2 is YFSETQ. This CDR3 comprises 12 residues. As DNA, the CDR3 is TGCGCCAGCAGCTTGGAAGGAGCGCCCCTCCACTTT. Encoded protein: CASSLEGAPLHF.

The rearrangement uses TRBV20-1 and TRBJ2-7; no reliable D call. The CDR3 extends over 11 amino acids. V lost 4 bases and J 4 bases, leaving 8 bases between the germline ends. Germline V gene data show CDR1 as DFQATT and CDR2 as SNEGSKA (reference sequence). In DNA form, the CDR3 reads TGCAGTGCTACTACCTTGTACGAGCAGTACTTC. This encodes CSATTLYEQYF.

V and J are TRBV25-1 and TRBJ1-1, with 9 positions matching TRBD1. Germline values: CDR1 MGHDK, CDR2 SYGVNS. V gave up 4 bases and J gave up 6 bases; unmatched junction bases: 6. The CDR3 loop spans 14 amino acids. The CDR3 DNA is TGTGCCAGCAGTGTGGGACAGGGTCAACCTGAAGCTTTCTTT. This codes for CASSVGQGQPEAFF.

This clone came up a few times. CDR3 protein: CASSSDRPTYGYTF. In DNA form, the CDR3 reads TGCGCCAGCAGCTCGGACAGGCCGACCTATGGCTACACCTTC. The chain carries TRBV5-1 and TRBJ1-2; 7 bases agree with TRBD1. V was clipped by 3 bases and J by 4 bases; unmatched bases: 6. The CDR3 totals 14 residues. Germline assignment: CDR1 SGHRS and CDR2 YFSETQ.

This clone has only a few counts. CDR3 sequence (DNA): TGTGCCTGCGACTGGGGGACCTCATACGAGCAGTACTTC. This sequence encodes CACDWGTSYEQYF. This rearrangement joins TRBV30 to TRBJ2-7; perhaps D is TRBD1 or TRBD2 (5 bases each). CDR1 GTSNPN and CDR2 SVGIG come from the germline V gene (reference sequence). V was trimmed by 6 bases and J by 4 bases, leaving 16 bases between them. CDR3 length equals 13 residues.

The chain couples TRBV15 to TRBJ1-2, with TRBD1 identical over 9 bases. This CDR3 is 16 amino acids long. CDR1 is LNHNV and CDR2 is YYDKDF in the germline V gene (reference sequence). V gave up 3 bases and J gave up 4 bases; unmatched junction bases: 9. The CDR3 is CATSRDGTGLRYGYTF. Here the CDR3 DNA reads TGTGCCACCAGCAGGGACGGGACAGGGCTTCGCTATGGCTACACCTTC. The full variable domain, completed using reference TRBV15 and TRBJ1-2, is DAMVIQNPRYQVTQFGKPVTLSCSQTLNHNVMYWYQQKSSQAPKLLFHYYDKDFNNEADTPDNFQSRRPNTSFCFLDIRSPGLGDTAMYLCATSRDGTGLRYGYTFGSGTRLTVV.

The chain combines TRBV25-1 with TRBJ2-3; possibly TRBD1 or TRBD2 for D (6 bases each). Per germline, CDR1 MGHDK and CDR2 SYGVNS. This CDR3 region has 14 residues. V was cut by 4 bases and J by 2 bases, with 10 bases left in between. CDR3 DNA: TGTGCCAGCAGTGTTCGGGGGCCCACAGATACGCAGTATTTT. Encoded protein: CASSVRGPTDTQYF.

This clone came up once. The rearrangement joins TRBV30 to TRBJ1-1; 7 bases fit TRBD1. The CDR3 totals 13 residues. V was pared by 5 bases and J by 0 bases, with 3 bases of the junction left unmatched. Per germline, CDR1 GTSNPN and CDR2 SVGIG (reference sequence). CDR3 coding DNA: TGTGCCTGGGTGGGACAGCTGAACACTGAAGCTTTCTTT. Translating gives CAWVGQLNTEAFF.

The chain couples TRBV2 to TRBJ1-6; D call uncertain. Trimming removed 5 bases at V and 9 bases at J, with 5 bases between. The CDR3 is 11 residues long. The germline V gene encodes CDR1 SNHLY and CDR2 FYNNEI. The CDR3 region is CASSTASPLHF. The CDR3 coding sequence is TGTGCCAGCAGTACAGCTTCACCCCTCCACTTT.

The chain links TRBV5-4 to TRBJ1-1; D call uncertain. Germline V gives CDR1 SGHNT, CDR2 YYREEE (reference sequence). V lost 0 bases and J lost 0, with 3 bases in between. This CDR3 comprises 13 residues. The CDR3 reads CASSLDMNTEAFF. In DNA, the CDR3 is TGTGCCAGCAGCTTGGATATGAACACTGAAGCTTTCTTT. Supplemented by reference TRBV5-4 and TRBJ1-1, the full variable domain reads ETGVTQSPTHLIKTRGQQVTLRCSSQSGHNTVSWYQQALGQGPQFIFQYYREEENGRGNFPPRFSGLQFPNYSSELNVNALELDDSALYLCASSLDMNTEAFFGQGTRLTVV.

V gene TRBV9 combines with J gene TRBJ1-2; 8 bases are shared with TRBD1. The CDR3 is made up of 15 amino acids. The J segment lost 3 bases and the V segment lost 3 bases, leaving 7 bases of the junction unmatched. Germline V CDR1 and CDR2: SGDLS, YYNGEE. The CDR3 reads CASSATGGVDYGYTF. Here the CDR3 DNA reads TGTGCCAGCAGCGCCACAGGGGGGGTGGACTATGGCTACACCTTC.

This clone was observed a handful of times. This rearrangement joins TRBV29-1 to TRBJ1-1; a possible D gene is TRBD1 (5 bases). Trimming took 3 bases from V and 4 from J, leaving 6 bases between them. CDR3 length equals 11 residues. Germline assignment: CDR1 SQVTM and CDR2 ANQGSEA. Written as DNA, the CDR3 is TGCAGCGTTGAGGGGCTCACTGAAGCTTTCTTT. This codes for CSVEGLTEAFF.

The gene calls are TRBV5-1 and TRBJ2-6; the match to TRBD1 covers 8 bases. V gave up 3 bases and J gave up 0 bases; unmatched junction bases: 8. The V gene's germline CDR1 is SGHRS and CDR2 YFSETQ. The CDR3 length is 18 residues. Here the CDR3 DNA reads TGCGCCAGCAGCTACTCCGGGACAGGTTCCTCTGGGGCCAACGTCCTGACTTTC. It yields the protein CASSYSGTGSSGANVLTF.

This clone was seen ten or more times. The rearrangement uses TRBV15 and TRBJ2-2; no firm D call. This CDR3 is built from 12 residues. Germline V gives CDR1 LNHNV, CDR2 YYDKDF (reference sequence). Between the trimmed V and J ends, which lost 5 bases and 4 bases, there was a span of 5 bases. As DNA, the CDR3 is TGTGCCACCAGCCCCCGCACCGGGGAGCTGTTTTTT. Its translation: CATSPRTGELFF. Full variable domain (remainder filled in from reference TRBV15 and TRBJ2-2): DAMVIQNPRYQVTQFGKPVTLSCSQTLNHNVMYWYQQKSSQAPKLLFHYYDKDFNNEADTPDNFQSRRPNTSFCFLDIRSPGLGDTAMYLCATSPRTGELFFGEGSRLTVL.

The rearrangement joins TRBV25-1 to TRBJ1-1; no firm D call. The CDR3 is 11 amino acids. V was clipped by 6 bases and J by 4 bases, with 6 bases between them. Germline assignment: CDR1 MGHDK and CDR2 SYGVNS. Written as DNA, the CDR3 is TGTGCCAGCAGACAGAGCACTGAAGCTTTCTTT. This translates into CASRQSTEAFF. The full variable domain, in which reference TRBV25-1 and TRBJ1-1 provide the parts outside the CDR3, is EADIYQTPRYLVIGTGKKITLECSQTMGHDKMYWYQQDPGMELHLIHYSYGVNSTEKGDLSSESTVSRIRTEHFPLTLESARPSHTSQYLCASRQSTEAFFGQGTRLTVV.

This chain connects TRBV27 to TRBJ1-6; maybe TRBD1 (5 bases). Germline assignment: CDR1 MNHEY and CDR2 SMNVEV (reference sequence). The V end lost 4 bases, the J end lost 5 bases, and 15 bases lay between the germline ends. This CDR3 spans 16 amino acids. The DNA of the CDR3 is TGTGCCAGCAGTTCCCGGGACGGAACCAATAATTCACCCCTCCACTTT. Translation gives CASSSRDGTNNSPLHF.

V gene TRBV9 combines with J gene TRBJ2-7; no definite D call. Per germline, CDR1 SGDLS and CDR2 YYNGEE. The germline V and J ends were trimmed by 4 bases and 5 bases, with 16 bases remaining between them. This CDR3 contains 14 residues. The CDR3 here is CASSQGPAGHEQYF. The CDR3 coding sequence is TGTGCCAGCAGCCAAGGACCCGCCGGCCACGAGCAGTACTTC.

J is TRBJ2-1 and V is TRBV4-1; TRBD1 is a possible D gene (5 bases). There are 16 residues in the CDR3. Trimming cost V 2 bases and J 1 base, with 12 bases left between them. Germline CDR1 and CDR2: MGHRA and YSYEKL. Written as DNA, the CDR3 is TGCGCCAGCAGCCAACTGGACATCGTTTCCTACAATGAGCAGTTCTTC. Translation: CASSQLDIVSYNEQFF.

The rearrangement uses TRBV7-9 and TRBJ1-4, with 8 bases fitting TRBD1. J was trimmed by 5 bases and V by 5 bases; bases with no gene match: 4. Germline CDR1 and CDR2: SEHNR and FQNEAQ (reference sequence). The CDR3 is 14 amino acids. CDR3 region: CASSRQGWNEKLFF. CDR3 DNA sequence: TGTGCCAGCAGCAGACAGGGGTGGAATGAAAAACTGTTTTTT.

The chain combines TRBV9 with TRBJ2-1, with a tentative D call TRBD1 (6 bases). This CDR3 spans 14 amino acids. V shed 6 bases and J shed 7 bases, with 17 bases lying between them. Germline V gene data show CDR1 as SGDLS and CDR2 as YYNGEE. The CDR3: CASNKAGVGNEQFF. For the CDR3, the DNA is TGTGCCAGCAATAAAGCAGGGGTAGGGAATGAGCAGTTCTTC.

The chain carries TRBV5-1 and TRBJ2-1; 10 bases line up with TRBD2. The V gene end was trimmed by 4 bases and the J gene end by 4 bases; junction bases not matched to a gene: 5. There are 15 residues in the CDR3. Germline V CDR1 and CDR2: SGHRS, YFSETQ. DNA of the CDR3: TGCGCCAGCAGCCCCGGACTAGCGGATTACAATGAGCAGTTCTTC. Protein: CASSPGLADYNEQFF.

This chain uses TRBV7-9 with TRBJ1-2, with 11 nucleotides matching TRBD1. The CDR3 loop spans 14 amino acids. J was trimmed by 6 bases and V by 3 bases; bases with no gene match: 3. Germline V CDR1 and CDR2: SEHNR, FQNEAQ (reference sequence). The CDR3 sequence: CASSFLDRGHGYTF. The DNA for the CDR3 is TGTGCCAGCAGCTTTCTGGACAGGGGGCATGGCTACACCTTC.

V and J are TRBV5-6 and TRBJ1-2; 8 nucleotides agree with TRBD1. CDR1 is SGHDT, CDR2 YYEEEE, per germline. The V gene end was trimmed by 4 bases and the J gene end by 7 bases; junction bases not matched to a gene: 12. The CDR3 sequence is 15 residues long. As DNA, the CDR3 is TGTGCCAGCAGCGTGACAGGGGCCTCTATCCGTGGCTACACCTTC. It yields the protein CASSVTGASIRGYTF. The whole variable domain, remainder taken from reference TRBV5-6 and TRBJ1-2, is DAGVTQSPTHLIKTRGQQVTLRCSPKSGHDTVSWYQQALGQGPQFIFQYYEEEERQRGNFPDRFSGHQFPNYSSELNVNALLLGDSALYLCASSVTGASIRGYTFGSGTRLTVV.

The chain has TRBV29-1 and TRBJ2-1; 8 positions agree with TRBD2. This CDR3 spans 14 amino acids. The V and J ends lost 6 bases and 9 bases, in that order; junction bases with no gene match: 13. From germline, CDR1 is SQVTM and CDR2 ANQGSEA. The CDR3 is CSVPSGGGIGEQFF. DNA of the CDR3: TGCAGCGTCCCTTCAGGCGGGGGGATCGGTGAGCAGTTCTTC.